The entry that follows covers one TCR beta chain sequence. This sample is part of a study of T cell changes during pregnancy in multiple sclerosis. J lost 7 bases, V lost 9 bases, and 4 bases had no gene match. The CDR3 extends over 12 amino acids. Germline assignment: CDR1 LNHDA and CDR2 SQIVND (reference sequence). Profiling relied on immunoSEQ multiplex PCR, and the TCRdb table lists in-frame clones only, not all of them. The table has about 77,000 clones, around 93% seen once; the top ten hold just over 2.5%. This chain connects TRBV19 to TRBJ1-5, with 9 nucleotides matching TRBD1. The sample here was peripheral blood, taken after pregnancy. This receptor was obtained from a female donor in good health, enrolled as a control in a pregnancy study. The CDR3 sequence: CASRTGAQPQHF. In nucleotides, the CDR3 is TGTGCCAGCCGGACAGGGGCCCAGCCCCAGCATTTT.